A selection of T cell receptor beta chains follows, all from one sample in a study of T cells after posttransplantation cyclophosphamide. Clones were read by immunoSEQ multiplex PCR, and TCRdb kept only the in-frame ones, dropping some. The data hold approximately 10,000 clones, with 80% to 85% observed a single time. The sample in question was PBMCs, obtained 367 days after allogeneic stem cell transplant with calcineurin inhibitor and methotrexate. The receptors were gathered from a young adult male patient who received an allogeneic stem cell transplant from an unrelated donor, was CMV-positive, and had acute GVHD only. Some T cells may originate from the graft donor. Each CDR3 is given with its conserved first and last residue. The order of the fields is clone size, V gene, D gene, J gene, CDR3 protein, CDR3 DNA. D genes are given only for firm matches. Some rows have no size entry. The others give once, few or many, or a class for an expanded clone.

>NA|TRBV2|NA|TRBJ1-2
CASRQEGGYTF
TGTGCCAGCCGACAGGAAGGGGGCTACACCTTC
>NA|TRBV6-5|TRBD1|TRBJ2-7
CASKDRGGEQYF
TGTGCCAGCAAAGACAGGGGAGGCGAGCAGTACTTC
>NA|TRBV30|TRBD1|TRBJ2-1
CAWSADRVRNEQFF
TGTGCCTGGAGTGCGGACAGGGTCCGAAATGAGCAGTTCTTC
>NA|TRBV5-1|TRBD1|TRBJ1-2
CASSLADRLVDGYTF
TGCGCCAGCAGCTTGGCGGACAGGCTCGTCGATGGCTACACCTTC
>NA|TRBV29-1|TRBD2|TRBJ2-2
CSASQGRTSGPEGTGELFF
TGCAGCGCGAGCCAGGGGAGGACTAGCGGACCCGAGGGAACCGGGGAGCTGTTTTTT
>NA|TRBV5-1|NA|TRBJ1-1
CASSLGGSTEAFF
TGCGCCAGCAGCTTGGGAGGATCCACTGAAGCTTTCTTT
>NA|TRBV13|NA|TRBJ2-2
CASSFFLKHTGELFF
TGTGCCAGCAGCTTTTTCCTTAAGCACACCGGGGAGCTGTTTTTT
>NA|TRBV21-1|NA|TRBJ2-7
CASSPEHPSSEIFYEQYF
TGTGCCAGCAGCCCCGAACACCCCTCTAGCGAAATCTTCTACGAGCAGTACTTC
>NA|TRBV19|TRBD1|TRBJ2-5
CASSITPQGETQYF
TGTGCCAGTAGTATTACCCCACAGGGGGAGACCCAGTACTTC
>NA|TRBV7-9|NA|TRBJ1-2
CASSLNMGSSYGYTF
TGTGCCAGCAGCTTAAATATGGGCAGTTCCTATGGCTACACCTTC
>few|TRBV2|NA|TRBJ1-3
CASNDRTSGNTIYF
TGTGCCAGCAACGACAGAACCTCTGGAAACACCATATATTTT
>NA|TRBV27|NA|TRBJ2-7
CASSPSAGYEQYF
TGTGCCAGCAGCCCCTCCGCAGGCTACGAGCAGTACTTC
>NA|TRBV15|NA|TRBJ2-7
CATSRGQPGHYEQYF
TGTGCCACCAGCAGAGGGCAGCCGGGTCACTACGAGCAGTACTTC
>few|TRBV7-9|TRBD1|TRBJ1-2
CASILRSGQGFTGYTF
TGTGCCAGCATCCTTCGGTCGGGACAGGGATTTACTGGCTACACCTTC
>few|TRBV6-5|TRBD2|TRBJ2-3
CASSYELAGTDTQYF
TGTGCCAGCAGTTACGAGCTAGCGGGAACAGATACGCAGTATTTT
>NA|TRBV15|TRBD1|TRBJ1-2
CATSRSDRVIHGYTF
TGTGCCACCAGCAGATCGGACAGGGTAATTCATGGCTACACCTTC
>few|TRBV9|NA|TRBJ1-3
CASSSSVPGSGNTIYF
TGTGCCAGCAGCTCCTCAGTCCCGGGCTCTGGAAACACCATATATTTT
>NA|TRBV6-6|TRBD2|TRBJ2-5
CAIGRGLGETQYF
TGTGCCATCGGGAGGGGTTTAGGAGAGACCCAGTACTTC
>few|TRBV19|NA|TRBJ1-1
CATIRPAGTEAFF
TGTGCCACTATCAGACCGGCGGGCACTGAAGCTTTCTTT
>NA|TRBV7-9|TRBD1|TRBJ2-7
CASSVQGAYEQYF
TGTGCCAGCAGCGTCCAGGGGGCGTACGAGCAGTACTTC
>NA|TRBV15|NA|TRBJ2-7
CATSISLSYEQYF
TGTGCCACCAGCATCTCCCTTTCCTACGAGCAGTACTTC
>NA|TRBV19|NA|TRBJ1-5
CASSLGLQPQHF
TGTGCCAGTAGTCTTGGGCTTCAGCCCCAGCATTTT
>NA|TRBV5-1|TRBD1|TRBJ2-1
CASSQRAPGTGSNNEQFF
TGCGCCAGCAGCCAAAGGGCCCCCGGGACAGGGTCAAACAATGAGCAGTTCTTC
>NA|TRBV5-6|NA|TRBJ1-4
CASAGRGPTEKLFF
TGTGCCAGTGCGGGGAGAGGGCCGACGGAAAAACTGTTTTTT
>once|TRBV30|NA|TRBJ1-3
CAWSGHGQGGNTIYF
TGTGCCTGGAGTGGCCACGGCCAGGGGGGAAACACCATATATTTT
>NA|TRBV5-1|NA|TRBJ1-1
CSHPGGLTEAFF
TGCTCCCACCCGGGGGGCCTGACTGAAGCTTTCTTT
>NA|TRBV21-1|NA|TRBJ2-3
CASSKRALEGFTDTQYF
TGTGCCAGCAGCAAACGGGCGCTAGAGGGATTCACAGATACGCAGTATTTT
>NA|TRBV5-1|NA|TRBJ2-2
CASKDTPQGNTGELFF
TGCGCCAGCAAAGACACTCCGCAGGGGAACACCGGGGAGCTGTTTTTT
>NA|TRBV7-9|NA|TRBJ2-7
CASSSLEQYF
TGTGCCAGCAGCTCCCTAGAGCAGTACTTC
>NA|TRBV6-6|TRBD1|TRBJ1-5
CASSSGTGYNQPQHF
TGTGCCAGCAGTTCCGGGACAGGGTACAATCAGCCCCAGCATTTT
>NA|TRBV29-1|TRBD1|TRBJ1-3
CSVGQGKGNTIYF
TGCAGCGTTGGACAGGGGAAGGGGAACACCATATATTTT
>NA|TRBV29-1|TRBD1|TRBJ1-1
CSVEGSNVRAGGRSTEAFF
TGCAGCGTTGAAGGGAGCAATGTTAGGGCAGGGGGAAGGAGCACTGAAGCTTTCTTT
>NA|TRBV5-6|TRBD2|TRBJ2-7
CASSLAGSFSGRFYEQYF
TGTGCCAGCAGCTTGGCCGGGTCGTTTAGCGGGAGGTTCTACGAGCAGTACTTC
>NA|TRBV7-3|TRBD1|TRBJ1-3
CASSPRGTGVSGNTIYF
TGTGCCAGCAGCCCTCGGGGGACAGGGGTCTCTGGAAACACCATATATTTT
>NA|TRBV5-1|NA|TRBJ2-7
CASSLAGQGTDEQYF
TGCGCCAGCAGCTTGGCCGGGCAGGGCACCGACGAGCAGTACTTC
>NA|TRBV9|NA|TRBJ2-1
CASNWDSVRGEQFF
TGTGCCAGCAACTGGGATTCGGTACGGGGTGAGCAGTTCTTC
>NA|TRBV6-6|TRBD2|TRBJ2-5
CASSYGTSEETQYF
TGTGCCAGCAGTTATGGCACTAGCGAAGAGACCCAGTACTTC
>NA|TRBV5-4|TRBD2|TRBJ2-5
CASSLGLAGGTYQETQYF
TGTGCCAGCAGCTTGGGGCTAGCGGGGGGGACGTACCAAGAGACCCAGTACTTC